This is a list of T cell receptor beta chains from one sample in a study of T cell repertoires in cytomegalovirus infection. MiXCR was run by TCRdb on the reads, yielding one entry per CDR3 protein. The data show tens of thousands of distinct CDR3 sequences, roughly 19% seen once. The antigens for these receptors are not known. The starting material was CD8+ T cells from cultured PBMCs, obtained from culture after CMV antigen stimulation. The receptors originated from a human donor in good health (CMV status not recorded). Some clones in this sample may be carry-over from other donors' samples. Each CDR3 is given without its conserved first and last residue.

>TRBJ2-1|TRBV11-3|14
ASSLAMAGGWDEQF
>TRBJ1-4|TRBV20-1|11
SALPSDSRKLF
>TRBJ2-7|TRBV11-2|11
ASSPTERYEQY
>TRBJ1-1|TRBV2|12
ASSGGGSNTEAF
>TRBJ1-6|TRBV9|11
ASSVDASEPLH
>TRBJ2-7|TRBV19|14
ASSIDELAGLYEQY
>TRBJ2-3|TRBV6-6|14
ASRGTGTPSTDTQY
>TRBJ2-7|TRBV9|12
ASSVSGGPLEQY
>TRBJ2-5|TRBV6-1|11
ASSEFFIETQY
>TRBJ1-2|TRBV5-6|12
ASSFRARVNGYT
>TRBJ1-5|TRBV19|13
ASVLGGYSNQPQH
>TRBJ2-1|TRBV6-2/TRBV6-3|10
ASSYTHRDSL
>TRBJ1-1|TRBV5-4|10
ASSLFNTEAF
>TRBJ2-7|TRBV11-3|14
ASSLSSGTGGYEQY
>TRBJ2-7|TRBV11-3|14
ASSLDEGAGSYEQY
>TRBJ1-1|TRBV5-1|12
ASSLGNKNTEAF
>TRBJ1-5|TRBV9|12
ASSEGGFSQPQH
>TRBJ2-7|TRBV24-1|13
ATSDLGLAGYEQY
>TRBJ2-3|TRBV4-1|13
ASSQVSGAGDTQY
>TRBJ1-2|TRBV7-2|13
ASSLSFPQLRGYT
>TRBJ2-7|TRBV29-1|10
SVEEDVREQY
>TRBJ2-5|TRBV12-3/TRBV12-4|13
ASSFSLRGPETQY
>TRBJ2-1|TRBV12-3/TRBV12-4|13
ASSPTSGGGNEQF
>TRBJ2-1|TRBV6-5|11
ASSYDRSNEQF
>TRBJ2-7|TRBV28|12
ASSFHRTKDEQY
>TRBJ1-2|TRBV25-1|14
ASSGDGRGERYGYT
>TRBJ2-7|TRBV6-1|11
ASSEGEQNEQY
>TRBJ1-1|TRBV9|14
ASRDTSGGDFTEAF
>TRBJ2-2|TRBV19|11
GTSGRSTGELF
>TRBJ2-4|TRBV11-3|15
ASSLDPTGTGGNIQY
>TRBJ2-1|TRBV7-7|11
ASSLSKGNEQF
>TRBJ2-5|TRBV3-1|13
ASSQEDRGGETQY
>TRBJ1-2|TRBV20-1|12
SARDKARVYGYT
>TRBJ2-3|TRBV12-3/TRBV12-4|12
ASSLGQGTDTQY
>TRBJ1-1|TRBV6-6|11
ASSAGRGTEAF
>TRBJ1-2|TRBV5-6|12
ASSLPELDYGYT
>TRBJ2-4|TRBV4-1|14
ASSSGGGLSLDIQY
>TRBJ2-7|TRBV4-1|14
ASSQIILRTKYEQY
>TRBJ2-1|TRBV19|13
ASSFSPGAHNEQF
>TRBJ2-7|TRBV28|14
ASSASGTSGAYEQY
>TRBJ1-2|TRBV12-3/TRBV12-4|12
ASSPVVGAYGYT
>TRBJ1-6|TRBV25-1|12
ASSWDRNNSPLH
>TRBJ2-3|TRBV15|11
ATSADSTDTQY
>TRBJ2-7|TRBV11-3|12
ASSRGTGNYEQY
>TRBJ2-2|TRBV2|11
ASSPAGAGELF
>TRBJ1-2|TRBV18|10
ASSPRNYGYT
>TRBJ2-5|TRBV6-2/TRBV6-3|14
ASRMGQTLLQETQY
>TRBJ2-7|TRBV5-1|11
ASRHGLTYEQY
>TRBJ2-7|TRBV7-9|12
ASSLPGEKYEQY
>TRBJ1-2|TRBV20-1|10
SASGRTDGYT
>TRBJ2-5|TRBV20-1|12
SARGPAFQETQY
>TRBJ2-5|TRBV18|14
ASSRRGGGAGETQY
>TRBJ1-1|TRBV6-2/TRBV6-3|10
ASSYLGTEAF